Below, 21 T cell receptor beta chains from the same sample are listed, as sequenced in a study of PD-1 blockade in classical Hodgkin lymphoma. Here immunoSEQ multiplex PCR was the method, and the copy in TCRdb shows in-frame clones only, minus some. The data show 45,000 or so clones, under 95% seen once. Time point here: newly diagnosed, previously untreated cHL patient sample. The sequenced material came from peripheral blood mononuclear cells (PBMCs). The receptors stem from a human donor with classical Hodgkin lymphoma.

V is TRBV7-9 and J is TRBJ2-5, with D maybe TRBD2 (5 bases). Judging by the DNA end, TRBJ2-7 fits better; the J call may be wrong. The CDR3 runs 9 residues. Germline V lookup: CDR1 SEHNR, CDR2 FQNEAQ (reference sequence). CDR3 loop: CANGDEQYF. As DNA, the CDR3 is TGTGCGAACGGGGACGAGCAGTACTTC.

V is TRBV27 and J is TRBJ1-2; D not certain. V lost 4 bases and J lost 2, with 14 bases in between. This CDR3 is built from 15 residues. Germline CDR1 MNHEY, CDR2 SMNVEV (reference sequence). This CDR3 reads CASSSTRTGNYGYTF. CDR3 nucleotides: TGTGCCAGCAGTTCTACCCGGACGGGGAACTATGGCTACACCTTC.

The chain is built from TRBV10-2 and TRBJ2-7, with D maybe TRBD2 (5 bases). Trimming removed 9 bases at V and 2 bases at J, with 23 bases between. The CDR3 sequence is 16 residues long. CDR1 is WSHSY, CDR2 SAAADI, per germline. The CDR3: CASSTLASLGPYEQYF. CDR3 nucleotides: TGCGCCAGTTCCACCCTTGCCTCACTAGGGCCCTACGAGCAGTACTTC.

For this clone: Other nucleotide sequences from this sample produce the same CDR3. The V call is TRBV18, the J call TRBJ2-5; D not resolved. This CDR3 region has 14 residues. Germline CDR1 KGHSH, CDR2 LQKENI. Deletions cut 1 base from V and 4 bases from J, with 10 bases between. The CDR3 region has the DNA TGTGCCAGCTCACCACGGTCCGGTCGAGAGACCCAGTACTTC. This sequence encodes CASSPRSGRETQYF.

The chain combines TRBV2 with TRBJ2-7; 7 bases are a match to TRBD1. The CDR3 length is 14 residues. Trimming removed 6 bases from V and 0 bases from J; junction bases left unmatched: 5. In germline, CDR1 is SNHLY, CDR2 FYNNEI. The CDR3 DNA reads TGTGCCAGCAGAAACTGGGACAGCTCCTACGAGCAGTACTTC. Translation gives CASRNWDSSYEQYF.

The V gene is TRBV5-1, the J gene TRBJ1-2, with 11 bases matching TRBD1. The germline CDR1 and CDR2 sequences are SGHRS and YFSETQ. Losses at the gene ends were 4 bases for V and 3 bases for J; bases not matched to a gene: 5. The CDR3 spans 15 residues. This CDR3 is CASSVGTGGDYGYTF. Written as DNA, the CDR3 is TGCGCCAGCAGCGTAGGGACAGGGGGTGACTATGGCTACACCTTC.

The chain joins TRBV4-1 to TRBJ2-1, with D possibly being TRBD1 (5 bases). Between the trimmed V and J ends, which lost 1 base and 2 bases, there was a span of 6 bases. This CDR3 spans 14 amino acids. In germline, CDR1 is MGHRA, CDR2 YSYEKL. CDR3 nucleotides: TGCGCCAGCAGCCAAGCGGACACCTACAATGAGCAGTTCTTC. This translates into CASSQADTYNEQFF.

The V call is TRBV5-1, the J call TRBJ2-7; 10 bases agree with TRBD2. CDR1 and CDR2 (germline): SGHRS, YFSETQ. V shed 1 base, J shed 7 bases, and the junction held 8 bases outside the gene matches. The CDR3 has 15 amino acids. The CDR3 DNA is TGCGCCAGCAGCTTGCGCCTAGCGGGAGACGGGGAGCAGTACTTC. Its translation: CASSLRLAGDGEQYF.

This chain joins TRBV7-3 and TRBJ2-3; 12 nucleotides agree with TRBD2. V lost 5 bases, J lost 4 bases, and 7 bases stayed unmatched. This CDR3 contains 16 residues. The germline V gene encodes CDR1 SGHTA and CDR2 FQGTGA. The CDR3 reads CASSLRLAGVPDTQYF. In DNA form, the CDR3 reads TGTGCCAGCAGCCTCCGACTAGCGGGAGTCCCAGATACGCAGTATTTT.

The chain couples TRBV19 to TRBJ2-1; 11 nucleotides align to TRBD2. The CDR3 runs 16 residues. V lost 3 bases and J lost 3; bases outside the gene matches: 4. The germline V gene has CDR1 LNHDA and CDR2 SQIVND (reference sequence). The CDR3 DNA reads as TGTGCCAGTAGTATGGGCCTAGCGGGAGGCTACAATGAGCAGTTCTTC. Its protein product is CASSMGLAGGYNEQFF.

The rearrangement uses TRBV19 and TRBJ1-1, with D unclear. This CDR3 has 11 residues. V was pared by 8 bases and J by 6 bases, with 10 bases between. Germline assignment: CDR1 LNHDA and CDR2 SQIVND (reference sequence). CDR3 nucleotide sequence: TGTGCCAGTTCTTGGGGTGCTGAAGCTTTCTTT. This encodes CASSWGAEAFF.

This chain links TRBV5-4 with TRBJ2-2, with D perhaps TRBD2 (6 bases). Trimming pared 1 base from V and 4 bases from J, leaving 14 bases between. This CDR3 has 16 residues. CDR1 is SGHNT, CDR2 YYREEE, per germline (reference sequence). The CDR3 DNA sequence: TGTGCCAGCAGCTTGAAGATAGCGGTATTCACCGGGGAGCTGTTTTTT. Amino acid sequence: CASSLKIAVFTGELFF.

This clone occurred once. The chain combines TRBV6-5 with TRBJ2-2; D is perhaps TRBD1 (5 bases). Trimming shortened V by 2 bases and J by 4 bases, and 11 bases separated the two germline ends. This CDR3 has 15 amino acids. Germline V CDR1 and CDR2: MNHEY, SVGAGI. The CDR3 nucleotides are TGTGCCAGCAGTTACCGGACACCTGCCACCGGGGAGCTGTTTTTT. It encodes CASSYRTPATGELFF.

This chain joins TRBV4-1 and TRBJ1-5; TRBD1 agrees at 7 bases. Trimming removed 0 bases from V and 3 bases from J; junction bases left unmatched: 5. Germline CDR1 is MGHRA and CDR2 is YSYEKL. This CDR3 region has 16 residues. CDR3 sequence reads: CASSQEGRGLNQPQHF. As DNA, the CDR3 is TGCGCCAGCAGCCAAGAAGGGAGGGGGCTCAATCAGCCCCAGCATTTT.

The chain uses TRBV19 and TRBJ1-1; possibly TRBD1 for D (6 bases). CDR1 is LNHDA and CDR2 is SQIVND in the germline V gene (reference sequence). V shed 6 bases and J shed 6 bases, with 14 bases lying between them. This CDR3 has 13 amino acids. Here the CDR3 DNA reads TGTGCCAGTAGCGGGGAAAGGGGGGCTGAAGCTTTCTTT. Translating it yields CASSGERGAEAFF.

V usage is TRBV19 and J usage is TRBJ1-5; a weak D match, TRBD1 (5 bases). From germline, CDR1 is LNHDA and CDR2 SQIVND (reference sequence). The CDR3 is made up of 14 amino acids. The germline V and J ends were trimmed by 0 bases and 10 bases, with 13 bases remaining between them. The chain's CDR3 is CASSIEPSRDPQHF. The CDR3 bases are TGTGCCAGTAGTATAGAACCGAGCCGGGACCCCCAGCATTTT. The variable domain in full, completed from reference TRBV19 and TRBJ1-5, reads DGGITQSPKYLFRKEGQNVTLSCEQNLNHDAMYWYRQDPGQGLRLIYYSQIVNDFQKGDIAEGYSVSREKKESFPLTVTSAQKNPTAFYLCASSIEPSRDPQHFGDGTRLSIL.

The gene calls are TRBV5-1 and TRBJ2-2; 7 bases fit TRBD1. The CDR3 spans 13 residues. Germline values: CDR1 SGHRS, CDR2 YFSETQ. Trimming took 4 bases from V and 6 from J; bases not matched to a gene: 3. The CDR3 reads CASSLQGAGELFF. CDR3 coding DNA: TGCGCCAGCAGCCTCCAGGGGGCCGGGGAGCTGTTTTTT.

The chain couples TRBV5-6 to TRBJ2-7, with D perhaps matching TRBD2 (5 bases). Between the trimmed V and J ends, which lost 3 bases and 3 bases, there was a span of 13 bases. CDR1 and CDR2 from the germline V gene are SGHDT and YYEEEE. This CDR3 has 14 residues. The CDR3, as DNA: TGTGCCAGCAGCTACCAGAACCGGGGCTACGAGCAGTACTTC. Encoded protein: CASSYQNRGYEQYF.

CDR3 sequence reads: CASSLGTEETQYF. The CDR3 DNA sequence: TGCGCCAGCAGCTTGGGGACAGAAGAGACCCAGTACTTC. This chain connects TRBV5-1 to TRBJ2-5; possible D gene TRBD1, 6 bases. CDR3 size: 13 residues. Germline V gene sequence: CDR1 SGHRS, CDR2 YFSETQ. Trimming stripped 0 bases from V and 3 bases from J, with 6 bases between.

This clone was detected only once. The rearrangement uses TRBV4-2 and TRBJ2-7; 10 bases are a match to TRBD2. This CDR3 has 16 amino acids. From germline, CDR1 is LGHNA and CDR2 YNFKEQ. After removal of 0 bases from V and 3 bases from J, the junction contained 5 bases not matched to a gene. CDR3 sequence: CASSQERTSGNYEQYF. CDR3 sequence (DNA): TGTGCCAGCAGCCAAGAAAGGACTAGCGGAAACTACGAGCAGTACTTC.

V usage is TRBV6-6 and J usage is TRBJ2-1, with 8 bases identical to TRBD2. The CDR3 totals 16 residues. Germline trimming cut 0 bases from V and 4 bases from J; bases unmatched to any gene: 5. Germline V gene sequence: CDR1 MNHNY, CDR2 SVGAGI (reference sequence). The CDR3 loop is CASSYSAGLVYNEQFF. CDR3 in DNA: TGTGCCAGCAGTTACTCGGCGGGACTAGTTTACAATGAGCAGTTCTTC.